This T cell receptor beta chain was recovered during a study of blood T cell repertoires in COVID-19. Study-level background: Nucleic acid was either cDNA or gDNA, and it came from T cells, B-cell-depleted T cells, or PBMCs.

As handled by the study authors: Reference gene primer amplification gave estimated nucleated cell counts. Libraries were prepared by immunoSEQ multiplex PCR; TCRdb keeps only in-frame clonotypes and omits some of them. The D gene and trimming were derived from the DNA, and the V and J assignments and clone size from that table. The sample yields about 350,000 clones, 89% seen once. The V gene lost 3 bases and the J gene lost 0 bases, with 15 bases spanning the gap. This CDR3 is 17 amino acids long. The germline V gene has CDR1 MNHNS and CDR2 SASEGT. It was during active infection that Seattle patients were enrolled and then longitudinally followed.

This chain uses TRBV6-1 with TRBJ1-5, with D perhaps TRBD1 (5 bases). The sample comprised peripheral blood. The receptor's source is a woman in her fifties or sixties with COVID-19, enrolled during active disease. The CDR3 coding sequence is TGTGCCAGCAGTGACCAAGGAAGGGGTTATAGCAATCAGCCCCAGCATTTT. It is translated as CASSDQGRGYSNQPQHF.